This TCR beta chain appears in the sequencing data of a study of T cells in Graves' hyperthyroidism and ophthalmopathy. About the research overall: Blood from the periphery was taken at initial diagnosis, before any treatment. Points from the study as a whole: Clonotypes that were expanded in thyroid above 0.001 mostly appeared in blood too.

This CDR3 is built from 15 residues. Germline V gene data show CDR1 as MNHNY and CDR2 as SVGAGI (reference sequence). The sample holds many counts of this clonotype. The antigen remains undetermined. At one end the junction does not follow the germline gene, possibly because of a read error. Template material for amplifying TCR beta CDR3 regions consisted of RNA transcripts. The HTBI set primed first-round TCR CDR3 RT-PCR. TCRdb ran MiXCR on the multiplex PCR reads and lists one entry per CDR3 protein. The sample consists of more than 550,000 distinct CDR3 sequences, around a sixth of them appearing once. Exclusion criteria comprised uncontrolled infection, other autoimmune disease, pregnancy or lactation.

This sequence was found in a woman aged 45-65 years with Graves' hyperthyroidism that later progressed to Graves' ophthalmopathy. The V and J genes are TRBV6-6 and TRBJ1-1; D might be TRBD1 (6 bases). The specimen sequenced was blood. As DNA, the CDR3 is TGTGCCAGCAGTTACGCCCGGACAGCGAACGCTGAAGCTTTCTTT. This gives the protein CASSYARTANAEAFF.